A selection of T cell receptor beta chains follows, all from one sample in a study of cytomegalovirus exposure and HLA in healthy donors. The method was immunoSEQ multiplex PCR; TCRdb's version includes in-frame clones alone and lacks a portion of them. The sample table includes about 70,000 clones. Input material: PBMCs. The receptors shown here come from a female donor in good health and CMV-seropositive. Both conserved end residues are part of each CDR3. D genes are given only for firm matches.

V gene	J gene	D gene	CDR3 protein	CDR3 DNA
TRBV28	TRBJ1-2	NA	CASSPRQGLLYGYTF	TGTGCCAGCAGCCCCCGGCAGGGGCTCCTTTATGGCTACACCTTC
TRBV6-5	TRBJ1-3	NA	CASRQSSGNTIYF	TGTGCCAGCAGACAGAGCTCTGGAAACACCATATATTTT
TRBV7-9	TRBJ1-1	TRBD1	CASSVKGGLVNTEAFF	TGTGCCAGCAGCGTGAAAGGGGGCTTAGTGAACACTGAAGCTTTCTTT
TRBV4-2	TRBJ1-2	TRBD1	CASSPLTGSPYYGYTF	TGTGCCAGCAGCCCCCTGACAGGGAGCCCCTACTATGGCTACACCTTC
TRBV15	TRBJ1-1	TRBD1	CATSRIQGSTEAFF	TGTGCCACCAGCAGGATACAGGGGAGCACTGAAGCTTTCTTT
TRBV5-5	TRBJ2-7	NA	CASSLYFRAGTSYEQYF	TGTGCCAGCAGCTTGTATTTTAGGGCGGGGACCTCCTACGAGCAGTACTTC
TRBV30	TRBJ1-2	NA	CAWSVRGGYTF	TGTGCCTGGAGTGTAAGGGGCGGCTACACCTTC
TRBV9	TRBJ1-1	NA	CASSVQGKTEAFF	TGTGCCAGCAGCGTTCAGGGCAAGACTGAAGCTTTCTTT
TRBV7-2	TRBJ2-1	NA	CASSLGLDNEQFF	TGTGCCAGCAGCCTCGGACTCGACAATGAGCAGTTCTTC
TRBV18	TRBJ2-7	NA	CASSQQQGNEQYF	TGTGCCAGCTCACAGCAACAGGGAAACGAGCAGTACTTC
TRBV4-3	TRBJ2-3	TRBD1	CASSQDAQGQGAQDTQYF	TGCGCCAGCAGCCAAGACGCCCAGGGACAGGGGGCTCAAGATACGCAGTATTTT
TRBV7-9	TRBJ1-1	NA	CASSLGPSTEAFF	TGTGCCAGCAGCTTAGGCCCGAGCACTGAAGCTTTCTTT